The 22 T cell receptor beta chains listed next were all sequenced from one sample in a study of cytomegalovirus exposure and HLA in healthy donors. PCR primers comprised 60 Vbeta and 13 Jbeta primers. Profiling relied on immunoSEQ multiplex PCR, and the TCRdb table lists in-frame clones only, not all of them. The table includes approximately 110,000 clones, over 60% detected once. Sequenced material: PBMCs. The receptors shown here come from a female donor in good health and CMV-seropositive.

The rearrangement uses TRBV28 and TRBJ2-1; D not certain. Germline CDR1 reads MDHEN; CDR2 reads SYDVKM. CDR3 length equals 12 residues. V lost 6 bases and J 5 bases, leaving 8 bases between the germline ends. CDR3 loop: CASSPYDNEQFF. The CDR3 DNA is TGTGCCAGCAGCCCGTATGACAATGAGCAGTTCTTC.

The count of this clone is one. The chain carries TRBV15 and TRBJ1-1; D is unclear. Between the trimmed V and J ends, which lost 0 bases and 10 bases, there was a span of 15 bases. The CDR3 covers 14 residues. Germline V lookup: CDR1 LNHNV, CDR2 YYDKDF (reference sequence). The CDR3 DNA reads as TGTGCCACCAGCAGAGATCGGGAGCAGGTAGCAGCTTTCTTT. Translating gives CATSRDREQVAAFF.

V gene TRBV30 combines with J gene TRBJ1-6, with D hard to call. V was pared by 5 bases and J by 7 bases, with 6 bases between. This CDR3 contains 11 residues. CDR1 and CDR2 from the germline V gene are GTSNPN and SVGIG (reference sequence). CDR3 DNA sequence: TGTGCCTGGGGTCAGAATTCACCCCTCCACTTT. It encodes CAWGQNSPLHF. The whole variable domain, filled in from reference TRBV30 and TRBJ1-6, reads SQTIHQWPATLVQPVGSPLSLECTVEGTSNPNLYWYRQAAGRGLQLLFYSVGIGQISSEVPQNLSASRPQDRQFILSSKKLLLSDSGFYLCAWGQNSPLHFGNGTRLTVT.

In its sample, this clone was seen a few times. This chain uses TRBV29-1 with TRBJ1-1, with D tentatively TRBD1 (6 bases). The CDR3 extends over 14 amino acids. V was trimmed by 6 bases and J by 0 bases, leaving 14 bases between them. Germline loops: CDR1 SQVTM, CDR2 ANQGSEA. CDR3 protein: CSVQGNLMNTEAFF. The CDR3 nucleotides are TGCAGCGTGCAGGGGAACCTCATGAACACTGAAGCTTTCTTT.

In nucleotides, the CDR3 is TGCGCCAGCAGCTTACAAGGACAGGGGGGCTATGGCTACACCTTC. It specifies CASSLQGQGGYGYTF. The chain has TRBV5-1 and TRBJ1-2, with 10 bases that match TRBD1. The V gene end was trimmed by 2 bases and the J gene end by 4 bases; junction bases not matched to a gene: 5. Germline lookup yields CDR1 SGHRS and CDR2 YFSETQ. This CDR3 spans 15 amino acids.

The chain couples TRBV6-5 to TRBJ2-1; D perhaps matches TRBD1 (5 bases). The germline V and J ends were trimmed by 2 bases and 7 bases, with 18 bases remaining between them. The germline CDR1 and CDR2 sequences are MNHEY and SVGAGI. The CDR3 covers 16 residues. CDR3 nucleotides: TGTGCCAGCAGTTACGTGGGGCCGACATTAGGGAATGAGCAGTTCTTC. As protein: CASSYVGPTLGNEQFF.

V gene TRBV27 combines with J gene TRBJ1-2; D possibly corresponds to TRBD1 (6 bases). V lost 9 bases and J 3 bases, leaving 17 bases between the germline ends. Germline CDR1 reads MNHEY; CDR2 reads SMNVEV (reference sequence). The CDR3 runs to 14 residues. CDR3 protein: CASKSGGTYYGYTF. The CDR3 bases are TGTGCCAGTAAGTCTGGGGGCACATACTATGGCTACACCTTC.

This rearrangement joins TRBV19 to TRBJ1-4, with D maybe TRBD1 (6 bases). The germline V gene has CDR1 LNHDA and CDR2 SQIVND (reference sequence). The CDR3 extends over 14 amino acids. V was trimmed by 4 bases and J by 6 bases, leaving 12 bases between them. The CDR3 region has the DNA TGTGCCAGTAGTAGCTTGGGGGCCCATGAAAAACTGTTTTTT. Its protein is CASSSLGAHEKLFF.

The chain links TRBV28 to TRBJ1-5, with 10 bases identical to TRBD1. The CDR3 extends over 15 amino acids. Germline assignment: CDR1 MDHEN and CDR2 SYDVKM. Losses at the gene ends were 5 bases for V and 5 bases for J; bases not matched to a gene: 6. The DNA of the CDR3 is TGTGCCAGCAGTCCGGACAGGGGGTTCGATCAGCCCCAGCATTTT. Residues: CASSPDRGFDQPQHF.

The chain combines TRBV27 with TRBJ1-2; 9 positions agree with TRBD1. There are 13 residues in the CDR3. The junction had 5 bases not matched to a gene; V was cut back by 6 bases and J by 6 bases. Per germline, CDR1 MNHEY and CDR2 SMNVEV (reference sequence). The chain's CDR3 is CASRSQGAHGYTF. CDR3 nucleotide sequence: TGTGCCAGCAGATCACAGGGGGCTCATGGCTACACCTTC.

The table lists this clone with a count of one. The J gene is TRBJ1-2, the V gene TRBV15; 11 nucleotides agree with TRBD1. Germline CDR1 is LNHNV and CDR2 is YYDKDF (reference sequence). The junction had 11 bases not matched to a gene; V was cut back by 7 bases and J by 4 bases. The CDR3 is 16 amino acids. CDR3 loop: CATTRTGGAVGYGYTF. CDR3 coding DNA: TGTGCCACCACCCGGACAGGGGGCGCCGTAGGCTATGGCTACACCTTC. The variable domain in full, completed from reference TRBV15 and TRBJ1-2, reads DAMVIQNPRYQVTQFGKPVTLSCSQTLNHNVMYWYQQKSSQAPKLLFHYYDKDFNNEADTPDNFQSRRPNTSFCFLDIRSPGLGDTAMYLCATTRTGGAVGYGYTFGSGTRLTVV.

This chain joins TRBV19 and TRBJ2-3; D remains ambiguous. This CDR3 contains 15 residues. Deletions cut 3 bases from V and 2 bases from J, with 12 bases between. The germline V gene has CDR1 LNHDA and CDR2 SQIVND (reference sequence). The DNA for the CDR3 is TGTGCCAGTAGTATCCCCTACAGCCCCACAGATACGCAGTATTTT. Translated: CASSIPYSPTDTQYF.

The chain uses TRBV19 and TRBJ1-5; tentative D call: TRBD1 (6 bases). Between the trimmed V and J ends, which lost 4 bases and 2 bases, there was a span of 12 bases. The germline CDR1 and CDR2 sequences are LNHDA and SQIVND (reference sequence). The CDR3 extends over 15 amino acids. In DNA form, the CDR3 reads TGTGCCAGTAGTAGCAGGGCAGGGGGCAATCAGCCCCAGCATTTT. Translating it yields CASSSRAGGNQPQHF.

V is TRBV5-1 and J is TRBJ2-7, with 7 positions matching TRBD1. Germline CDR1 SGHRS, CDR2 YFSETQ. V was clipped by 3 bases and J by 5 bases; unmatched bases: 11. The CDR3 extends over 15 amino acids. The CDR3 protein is CASSWKTDRVDEQYF. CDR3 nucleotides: TGCGCCAGCAGCTGGAAGACCGACAGGGTGGACGAGCAGTACTTC.

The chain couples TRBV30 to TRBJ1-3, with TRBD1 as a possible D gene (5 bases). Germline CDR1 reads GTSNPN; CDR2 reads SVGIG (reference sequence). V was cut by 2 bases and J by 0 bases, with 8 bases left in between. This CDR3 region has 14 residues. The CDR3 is CAWSRGTSGNTIYF. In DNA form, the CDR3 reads TGTGCCTGGAGTAGGGGCACCTCTGGAAACACCATATATTTT.

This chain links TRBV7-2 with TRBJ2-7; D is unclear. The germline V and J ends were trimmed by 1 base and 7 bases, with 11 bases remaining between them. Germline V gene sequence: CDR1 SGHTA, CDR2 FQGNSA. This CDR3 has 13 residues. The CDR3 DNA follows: TGTGCCAGCAGCTTAGGCACCCGGCGGGAGCAGTACTTC. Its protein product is CASSLGTRREQYF.

CDR3 residues: CASSSPSLDTQYF. CDR3 coding DNA: TGCGCCAGCAGCTCTCCCTCCCTCGATACGCAGTATTTT. The chain carries TRBV5-1 and TRBJ2-3; D uncertain. With 3 bases removed from V and 6 bases from J, the gap between germline ends came to 11 bases. Germline CDR1 is SGHRS and CDR2 is YFSETQ. The CDR3 covers 13 residues.

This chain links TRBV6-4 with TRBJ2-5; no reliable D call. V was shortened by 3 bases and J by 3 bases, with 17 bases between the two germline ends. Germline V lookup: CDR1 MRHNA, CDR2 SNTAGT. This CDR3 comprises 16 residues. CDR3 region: CASSDPCQRLKETQYF. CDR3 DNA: TGTGCCAGCAGTGATCCCTGCCAGCGCCTAAAAGAGACCCAGTACTTC.

The CDR3 sequence is CASSPGTGGEKLFF. For the CDR3, the DNA is TGTGCCAGCTCACCCGGGACAGGGGGAGAAAAACTGTTTTTT. This sequence joins TRBV18 and TRBJ1-4, with 11 bases identical to TRBD1. Losses at the gene ends were 3 bases for V and 8 bases for J; bases not matched to a gene: 2. There are 14 residues in the CDR3. Germline loops: CDR1 KGHSH, CDR2 LQKENI.

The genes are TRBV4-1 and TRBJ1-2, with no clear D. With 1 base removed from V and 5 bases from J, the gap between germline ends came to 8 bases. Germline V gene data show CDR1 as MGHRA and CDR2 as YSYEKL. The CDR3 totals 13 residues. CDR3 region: CASSQVVLYGYTF. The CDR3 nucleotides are TGCGCCAGCAGCCAAGTGGTCCTATATGGCTACACCTTC.

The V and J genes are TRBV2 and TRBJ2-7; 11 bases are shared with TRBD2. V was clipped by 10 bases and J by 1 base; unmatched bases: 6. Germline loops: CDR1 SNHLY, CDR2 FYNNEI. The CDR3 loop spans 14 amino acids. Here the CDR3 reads CATTLAGGSYEQYF. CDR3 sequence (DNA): TGTGCCACCACCTTAGCGGGGGGGTCCTACGAGCAGTACTTC.

The CDR3 nucleotides read TGCGCCAGCAGCTTGAGGGGCGGGAGGCACAATGAGCAGTTCTTC. Amino acids: CASSLRGGRHNEQFF. The rearrangement uses TRBV5-1 and TRBJ2-1, with 8 positions matching TRBD2. V lost 1 base to trimming and J lost 5 bases; unmatched junction nucleotides: 5. The CDR3 sequence is 15 residues long. Germline CDR1 SGHRS, CDR2 YFSETQ.